What follows describes a single TCR beta chain. Only in-frame clones appear in the TCRdb table, and some are missing; sequencing was by immunoSEQ multiplex PCR. The data show about 430,000 clones, roughly 88% seen once. These data originate in a study of blood T cell repertoires in COVID-19. Turning to the study itself: From T cells, B-cell-depleted T cells, or PBMCs came the material, which was cDNA or gDNA.

Allocation to cohorts depended on clinical history reported by the participants. The V end lost 1 base, the J end lost 5 bases, and 15 bases lay between the germline ends. Germline V gives CDR1 SGHTA, CDR2 FQGNSA. This CDR3 region has 15 residues. This TCR came from a young woman who had been exposed to COVID-19. The material sequenced was PBMCs or T cells enriched from blood (not recorded which). J is TRBJ2-7 and V is TRBV7-2; maybe TRBD1 (6 bases). The CDR3 region has the DNA TGTGCCAGCAGCTTAGATTTCAACAGGGTGAACGAGCAGTACTTC. Amino acids: CASSLDFNRVNEQYF.